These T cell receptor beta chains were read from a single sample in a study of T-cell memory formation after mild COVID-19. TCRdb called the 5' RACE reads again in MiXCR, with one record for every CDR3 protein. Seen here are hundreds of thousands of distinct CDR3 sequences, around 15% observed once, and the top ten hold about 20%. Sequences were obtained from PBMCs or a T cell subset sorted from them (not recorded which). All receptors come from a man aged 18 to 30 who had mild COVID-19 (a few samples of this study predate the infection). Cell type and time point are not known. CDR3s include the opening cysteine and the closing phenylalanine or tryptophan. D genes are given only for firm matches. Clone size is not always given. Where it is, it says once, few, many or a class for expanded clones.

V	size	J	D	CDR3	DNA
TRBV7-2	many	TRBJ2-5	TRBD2	CASSFASGGAETQYF	TGTGCCAGCAGCTTTGCCAGCGGGGGGGCTGAGACCCAGTACTTC
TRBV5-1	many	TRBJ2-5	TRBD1	CASSSTGKETQYF	TGCGCCAGCAGCTCGACAGGGAAGGAGACCCAGTACTTC
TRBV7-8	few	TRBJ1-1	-	CASSPTENTEAFF	TGTGCCAGCAGCCCCACAGAGAACACTGAAGCTTTCTTT
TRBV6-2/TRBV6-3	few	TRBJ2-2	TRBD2	CASSLRLAGGPTGELFF	TGTGCCAGCAGTCTCCGACTAGCGGGGGGTCCCACCGGGGAGCTGTTTTTT
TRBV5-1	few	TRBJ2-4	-	CASSLGAGPKNIQYF	TGCGCCAGCAGCTTAGGGGCAGGGCCAAAAAACATTCAGTACTTC
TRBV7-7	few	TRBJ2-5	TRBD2	CASSSLRGGMETQYF	TGTGCCAGCAGCTCGCTGCGGGGGGGCATGGAGACCCAGTACTTC
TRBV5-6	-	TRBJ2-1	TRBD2	CASSRQGEGLNEQFF	TGTGCCAGCAGCCGCCAAGGGGAGGGACTCAATGAGCAGTTCTTC
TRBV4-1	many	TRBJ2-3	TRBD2	CASSQVGAGDTQYF	TGCGCCAGCAGCCAAGTCGGAGCGGGGGATACGCAGTATTTT
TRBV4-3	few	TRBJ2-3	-	CASSYRQKTDTQYF	TGCGCCAGCAGCTATCGACAGAAAACAGATACGCAGTATTTT
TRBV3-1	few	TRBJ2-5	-	CASSRVGEITQYF	TGTGCCAGCAGCCGCGTTGGGGAAATCACCCAGTACTTC
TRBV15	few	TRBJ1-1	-	CATSRARVAEAFF	TGTGCCACCAGCAGAGCCCGGGTCGCTGAAGCTTTCTTT
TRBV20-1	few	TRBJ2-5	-	CSARKGRAQYF	TGCAGTGCGAGGAAGGGCCGGGCCCAGTACTTC
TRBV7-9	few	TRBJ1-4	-	CASSPPKGRNEKLFF	TGTGCCAGCAGCCCTCCGAAGGGAAGAAACGAAAAACTGTTTTTT
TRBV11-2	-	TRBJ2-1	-	CASSGVTSSYNEQFF	TGTGCCAGCTCTGGGGTCACGTCCTCCTACAATGAGCAGTTCTTC
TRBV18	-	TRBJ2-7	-	CASSPLVSYEQYF	TGTGCCAGCTCACCCCTCGTCAGCTACGAGCAGTACTTC
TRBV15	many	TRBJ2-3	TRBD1	CATTRDRHYTDTQYF	TGTGCCACCACCCGGGACAGGCACTACACAGATACGCAGTATTTT
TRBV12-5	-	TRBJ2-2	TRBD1	CASGLEPGQGTNTGELFF	TGTGCTAGTGGTTTGGAACCTGGACAGGGTACGAACACCGGGGAGCTGTTTTTT
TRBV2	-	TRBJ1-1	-	CASSARPPGTEAFF	TGTGCCAGCAGTGCAAGACCCCCGGGGACTGAAGCTTTCTTT
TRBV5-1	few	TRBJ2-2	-	CASSPPPATGELFF	TGCGCCAGCAGCCCCCCCCCGGCCACCGGGGAGCTGTTTTTT
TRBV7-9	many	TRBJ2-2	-	CASSFWGLNTGELFF	TGTGCCAGCAGCTTTTGGGGACTTAACACCGGGGAGCTGTTTTTT
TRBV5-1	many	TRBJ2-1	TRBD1	CASSFGQGEDEQFF	TGCGCCAGCAGCTTCGGACAGGGGGAGGATGAGCAGTTCTTC
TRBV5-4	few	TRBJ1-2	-	CASSLAGPSHGYTF	TGTGCCAGCAGCTTGGCTGGCCCCTCTCATGGCTACACCTTC
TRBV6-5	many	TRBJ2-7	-	CASSYSRATYEQYF	TGTGCCAGCAGTTACTCTCGGGCTACCTACGAGCAGTACTTC
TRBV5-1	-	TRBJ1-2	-	CASSPAAVDLNYGYTF	TGCGCCAGCAGCCCCGCGGCGGTAGACCTTAACTATGGCTACACCTTC
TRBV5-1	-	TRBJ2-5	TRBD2	CASSLISGGAETQYF	TGCGCCAGCAGCTTGATAAGCGGGGGCGCGGAGACCCAGTACTTC
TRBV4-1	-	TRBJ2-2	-	CASSQVQGSGELFF	TGCGCCAGCAGCCAGGTCCAGGGATCCGGGGAGCTGTTTTTT
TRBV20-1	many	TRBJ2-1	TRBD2	CSADIAGGSGEQFF	TGCAGTGCCGACATAGCGGGGGGATCGGGTGAGCAGTTCTTC
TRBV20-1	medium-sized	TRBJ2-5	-	CSARDLRQAEETQYF	TGCAGTGCTAGAGATCTGAGGCAGGCCGAAGAGACCCAGTACTTC
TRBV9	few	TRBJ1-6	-	CASSVTRSNSPLHF	TGTGCCAGCAGCGTAACCCGGTCTAATTCACCCCTCCACTTT
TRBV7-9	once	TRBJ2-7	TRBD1	CASSRQGQGEQYF	TGTGCCAGCAGCCGACAGGGGCAGGGCGAGCAGTACTTC
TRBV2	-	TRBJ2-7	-	CASGPGERYEQYF	TGTGCCAGCGGTCCAGGGGAACGCTACGAGCAGTACTTC
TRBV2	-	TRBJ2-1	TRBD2	CASSYRLAGEGYNEQFF	TGTGCCAGCAGTTACAGACTAGCGGGGGAAGGCTACAATGAGCAGTTCTTC
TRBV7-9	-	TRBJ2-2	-	CASSLARTVTGELFF	TGTGCCAGCAGCTTAGCCCGGACAGTCACCGGGGAGCTGTTTTTT
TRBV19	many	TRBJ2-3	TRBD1	CASSIVQGAQYF	TGTGCCAGTAGTATCGTTCAGGGGGCGCAGTATTTT
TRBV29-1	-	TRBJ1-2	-	CSVGESDGYTF	TGCAGCGTTGGGGAGTCGGATGGCTACACCTTC
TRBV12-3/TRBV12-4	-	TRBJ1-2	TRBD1	CASSLRTGNGYTF	TGTGCCAGCAGTTTACGGACAGGGAATGGCTACACCTTC
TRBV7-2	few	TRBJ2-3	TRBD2	CASSPRGGGAGVTDTQYF	TGTGCCAGCAGCCCGAGAGGCGGGGGGGCCGGGGTAACAGATACGCAGTATTTT
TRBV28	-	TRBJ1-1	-	CASSLSQDRVTVF	TGTGCCAGCAGTTTGAGTCAGGATCGGGTTACTGTCTTT
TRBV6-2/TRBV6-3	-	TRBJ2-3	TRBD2	CASSYLSSGGGTDTQYF	TGTGCCAGCAGTTACCTCTCTAGCGGGGGGGGCACAGATACGCAGTATTTT
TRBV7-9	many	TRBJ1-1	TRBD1	CASSPRQGAGNTEAFF	TGTGCCAGCAGCCCCCGACAGGGGGCGGGAAACACTGAAGCTTTCTTT
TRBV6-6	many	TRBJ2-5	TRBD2	CASSTTRAGGQETQYF	TGTGCCAGCAGTACCACGAGGGCGGGGGGCCAGGAGACCCAGTACTTC
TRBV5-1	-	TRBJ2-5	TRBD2	CASSRLGLAGKGETQYF	TGCGCCAGCAGCCGATTGGGACTAGCGGGGAAAGGAGAGACCCAGTACTTC
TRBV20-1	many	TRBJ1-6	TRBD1	CSADDRAFINSPLHF	TGCAGTGCAGACGACAGGGCGTTTATAAACTCACCCCTCCACTTT
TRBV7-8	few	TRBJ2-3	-	CASSLASGLAADTQYF	TGTGCCAGCAGCTTAGCGTCGGGGCTAGCAGCAGATACGCAGTATTTT
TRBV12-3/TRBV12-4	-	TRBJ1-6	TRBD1	CASRDRDSLNSPLHF	TGTGCCAGCAGGGACAGGGACTCCCTTAATTCACCCCTCCACTTT
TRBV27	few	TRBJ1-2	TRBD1	CASRLTGASGYTF	TGTGCCAGCAGACTCACAGGGGCGAGTGGCTACACCTTC
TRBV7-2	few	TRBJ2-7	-	CASSQRTVSYEQYF	TGTGCCAGCAGCCAGCGGACGGTGTCCTACGAGCAGTACTTC
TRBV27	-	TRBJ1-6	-	CASSPGITYNSPLHF	TGTGCCAGCAGTCCAGGGATCACCTATAATTCACCCCTCCACTTT
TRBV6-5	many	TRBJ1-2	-	CASSDQGNGYTF	TGTGCCAGCAGTGATCAGGGGAATGGCTACACCTTC
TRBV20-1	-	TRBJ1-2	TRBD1	CSASPTGTDNYGYTF	TGCAGTGCTAGCCCAACCGGGACAGATAACTATGGCTACACCTTC
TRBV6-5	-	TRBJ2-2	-	CASQSDTGELFF	TGTGCCAGTCAGTCCGACACCGGGGAGCTGTTTTTT
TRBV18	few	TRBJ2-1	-	CASSPLAVTDNEQFF	TGTGCCAGCTCACCTTTAGCGGTTACTGACAATGAGCAGTTCTTC
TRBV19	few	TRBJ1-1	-	CASSKAYRLMNTEAFF	TGTGCCAGTAGTAAAGCGTACAGGCTCATGAACACTGAAGCTTTCTTT
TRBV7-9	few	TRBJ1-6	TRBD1	CASSAHRGGENSPLHF	TGTGCCAGCAGCGCCCACAGGGGGGGGGAGAATTCACCCCTCCACTTT
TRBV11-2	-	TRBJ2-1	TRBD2	CASSLGSSGGTTGEQFF	TGTGCCAGCAGCTTGGGATCTAGCGGGGGGACTACCGGTGAGCAGTTCTTC
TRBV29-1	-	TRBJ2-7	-	CSVAWGPYEQYF	TGCAGCGTTGCTTGGGGGCCCTACGAGCAGTACTTC